One sample yielded the 8 T cell receptor beta chains listed below, sequenced in a study of spatial heterogeneity in lung cancer. General study points: Mutation counts in tumors were tracked by counts of expanded intratumoral alpha and beta TCRs.

MiXCR, run by TCRdb on the 5' RACE reads, gives a single entry per CDR3 protein. Here the sample spans about 100,000 distinct CDR3 sequences, roughly 4.5% being singletons. Time point indicated: sample taken at primary tumor resection. What these receptors recognize is not known. This specimen was lung tumor tissue, taken at surgery. Receptors originate from a male donor with early-stage non-small cell lung cancer.

This clonotype was counted many times. V gene TRBV20-1 combines with J gene TRBJ2-3; either TRBD1 or TRBD2 may fit D (5 bases each). CDR1 is DFQATT, CDR2 SNEGSKA, per germline (reference sequence). CDR3 length: 16 amino acids. CDR3 in amino acids: CGVHDGAARFTDTQYF. In DNA, the CDR3 is TGCGGCGTTCACGACGGGGCGGCGCGATTCACAGATACGCAGTATTTT.

This clonotype was seen many times. The V gene is TRBV18, the J gene TRBJ1-6; D is unresolved. This CDR3 region has 16 residues. Deletions cut 4 bases from V and 5 bases from J, with 15 bases between. Per germline, CDR1 KGHSH and CDR2 LQKENI. The CDR3 DNA sequence: TGTGCCAGCTCACTCAACAACGTTAAGGATAATTCACCCCTCCACTTT. It translates to CASSLNNVKDNSPLHF.

The table lists this clonotype with many counts. The chain is built from TRBV5-1 and TRBJ1-1; tentatively, D is TRBD1 (5 bases). CDR1 SGHRS and CDR2 YFSETQ come from the germline V gene. V dropped 0 bases and J dropped 0 bases, with 6 bases sitting between them. The CDR3 has 14 residues. The CDR3 DNA follows: TGCGCCAGCAGCTTGGACAGGATGAACACTGAAGCTTTCTTT. Translated, it gives CASSLDRMNTEAFF.

This clonotype was counted ten times or more. The rearrangement joins TRBV28 to TRBJ2-3; the D gene is possibly TRBD2 (6 bases). CDR1 and CDR2 from the germline V gene are MDHEN and SYDVKM. V was pared by 2 bases and J by 6 bases, with 18 bases between. The CDR3 has 16 residues. As DNA, the CDR3 is TGTGCCAGCAGTTTACGGCGGGACCCCCCCGGCGATACGCAGTATTTT. Translated, it gives CASSLRRDPPGDTQYF.

This clonotype was picked up many times. In DNA form, the CDR3 reads TGTGCCAGCAGTGGGGACGAAACAGGCTATGGCTACACCTTC. Residues: CASSGDETGYGYTF. The chain joins TRBV28 to TRBJ1-2, with D maybe TRBD1 (5 bases). The germline V and J ends were trimmed by 5 bases and 4 bases, with 14 bases remaining between them. CDR3 length: 14 residues. Germline lookup yields CDR1 MDHEN and CDR2 SYDVKM.

This clonotype has at least ten counts. The rearrangement links TRBV3-1 to TRBJ1-5; unclear D gene. V lost 3 bases to trimming and J lost 5 bases, with 14 bases between them. CDR1 LGHDT and CDR2 YNNKEL come from the germline V gene (reference sequence). This CDR3 has 15 residues. The CDR3 loop is CASSQGMWADQPQHF. The CDR3 DNA is TGTGCCAGCAGCCAGGGGATGTGGGCCGATCAGCCCCAGCATTTT.

This clonotype has at least ten counts. The chain carries TRBV7-6 and TRBJ2-6; unclear D gene. This CDR3 is 16 amino acids long. V shed 1 base and J shed 6 bases, with 13 bases lying between them. Germline CDR1 reads SGHVS; CDR2 reads FNYEAQ. The CDR3 sequence: CASSLGQSFSANVLTF. The CDR3, as DNA: TGTGCCAGCAGCTTAGGGCAGTCCTTCTCGGCCAACGTCCTGACTTTC.

The CDR3 DNA is TGCAGTGCTAGAGGTCTCAAGGGGGCCAAAAACATTCAGTACTTC. Its protein product is CSARGLKGAKNIQYF. J is TRBJ2-4 and V is TRBV20-1; tentative D call: TRBD1 (5 bases). The CDR3 is 15 amino acids. Trimming pared 1 base from V and 1 base from J, leaving 11 bases between. Per the germline V gene, CDR1 is DFQATT and CDR2 is SNEGSKA (reference sequence).